This section outlines one T cell receptor (beta chain) sequence together with its context. V lost 4 bases and J lost 4; bases outside the gene matches: 9. Per the germline V gene, CDR1 is KGHSH and CDR2 is LQKENI. This CDR3 spans 15 amino acids. This sample stems from a study of beta chain features in type 1 diabetes. Study-level information: Across the samples, approximately 98,000,000 sorted cells were examined in total.

Of the isolated RNA, all was reverse transcribed, and so the sequenced material was expressed TCRB transcripts. Profiled with immunoSEQ multiplex PCR; TCRdb holds only in-frame clones, not every one. In the table there are about 160,000 clones, roughly 8% of which are singletons. This rearrangement joins TRBV18 to TRBJ1-1; 7 bases are shared with TRBD1. Input material: central memory CD4+ T cells from blood. The receptor's source is a man in his late teens or twenties in good health. The CDR3 DNA sequence: TGTGCCAGCTCACTATCGACAGGGTTAGCCACTGAAGCTTTCTTT. It yields the protein CASSLSTGLATEAFF.